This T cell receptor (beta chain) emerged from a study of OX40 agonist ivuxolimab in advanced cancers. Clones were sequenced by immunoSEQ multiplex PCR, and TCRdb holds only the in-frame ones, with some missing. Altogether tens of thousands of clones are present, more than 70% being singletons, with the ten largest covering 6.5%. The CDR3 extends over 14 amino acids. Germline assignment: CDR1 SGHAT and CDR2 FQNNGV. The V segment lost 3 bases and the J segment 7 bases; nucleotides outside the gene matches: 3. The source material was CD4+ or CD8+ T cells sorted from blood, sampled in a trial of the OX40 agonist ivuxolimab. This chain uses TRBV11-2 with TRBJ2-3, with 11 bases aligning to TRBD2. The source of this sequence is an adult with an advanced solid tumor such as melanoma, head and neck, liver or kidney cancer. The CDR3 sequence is CASSFTSGSHTQYF. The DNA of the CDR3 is TGTGCCAGCAGCTTTACTAGCGGGAGCCATACGCAGTATTTT. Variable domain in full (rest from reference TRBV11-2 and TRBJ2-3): EAGVAQSPRYKIIEKRQSVAFWCNPISGHATLYWYQQILGQGPKLLIQFQNNGVVDDSQLPKDRFSAERLKGVDSTLKIQPAKLEDSAVYLCASSFTSGSHTQYFGPGTRLTVL.